The source of this TCR beta chain is a study of memory CD4+ T cells and cytomegalovirus serostatus. The sort gate was single viable CD3+CD4+CD8-CD45RO+ cells for memory CD4+ T cells. Germline CDR1 reads LGHNA; CDR2 reads YNFKEQ. Trimming removed 0 bases from V and 7 bases from J, with 13 bases in between. The CDR3 is 16 residues long. In the original analysis: After removing out-of-frame reads, around 2,100,000 distinct TCRbeta sequences remained. The data were produced by immunoSEQ multiplex PCR, yet TCRdb's version contains in-frame clones alone and is incomplete. Clone size and the V and J calls come from that table; the DNA yielded D and trimming. The sample has tens of thousands of clones; roughly 85% are singletons.

The chain joins TRBV4-2 to TRBJ1-6; D gene uncertain. The clonotype originates from an adult in good health and CMV-seronegative. Some clones in this sample may be carry-over from other donors' samples. The sequenced sample consisted of memory CD4+ T cells from blood. This chain's CDR3 is CASSQEYDFRNSPLHF. The DNA for the CDR3 is TGTGCCAGCAGCCAAGAATATGATTTTAGGAATTCACCCCTCCACTTT.